One and the same sample provided the 5 T cell receptor beta chains below, sequenced in a study of blood T cell repertoires in COVID-19. The table came from immunoSEQ multiplex PCR; TCRdb's copy has only in-frame clones and leaves some out. There are about 210,000 clones in the sample; about 91% occur only once, and approximately 1.5% lies in the top ten. Sequencing input: peripheral blood. These TCRs come from a man younger than 30 with active or convalescent COVID-19.

This chain uses TRBV6-6 with TRBJ1-2; 7 bases map to TRBD1. Looked up from germline, CDR1 is MNHNY and CDR2 is SVGAGI (reference sequence). The J segment lost 1 base and the V segment lost 5 bases, leaving 4 bases of the junction unmatched. The CDR3 runs to 14 residues. The CDR3 spells CASSTWDSNYGYTF. CDR3 nucleotide sequence: TGTGCCAGCAGTACTTGGGACAGTAACTATGGCTACACCTTC.

This chain uses TRBV19 with TRBJ2-1; D remains ambiguous. In germline, CDR1 is LNHDA, CDR2 SQIVND (reference sequence). The CDR3 contains 14 residues. V shed 3 bases and J shed 6 bases, with 12 bases lying between them. CDR3 DNA: TGTGCCAGTAGTATTGCTCTAGAATCCAATGAGCAGTTCTTC. This codes for CASSIALESNEQFF.

The V gene is TRBV15, the J gene TRBJ2-3; TRBD2 might be the D (6 bases). The CDR3 is made up of 16 amino acids. The V gene's germline CDR1 is LNHNV and CDR2 YYDKDF (reference sequence). Trimming removed 1 base at V and 2 bases at J, with 13 bases between. CDR3 coding DNA: TGTGCCACCAGCAGAGTTGCGGGGCGGCCCACAGATACGCAGTATTTT. The encoded protein is CATSRVAGRPTDTQYF. Complete variable domain (other parts from reference TRBV15 and TRBJ2-3): DAMVIQNPRYQVTQFGKPVTLSCSQTLNHNVMYWYQQKSSQAPKLLFHYYDKDFNNEADTPDNFQSRRPNTSFCFLDIRSPGLGDTAMYLCATSRVAGRPTDTQYFGPGTRLTVL.

This chain uses TRBV19 with TRBJ2-7, with TRBD1 matching 7 bases. This CDR3 is built from 16 residues. Germline V gives CDR1 LNHDA, CDR2 SQIVND (reference sequence). Unmatched junction bases numbered 11, after V lost 6 bases and J lost 0 bases. For the CDR3, the DNA is TGTGCCAGTAGCCCCGCTGGGACAGCGAGCTCCTACGAGCAGTACTTC. It specifies CASSPAGTASSYEQYF.

The V call is TRBV28, the J call TRBJ2-5; 8 bases align to TRBD1. V lost 4 bases and J lost 2; bases outside the gene matches: 6. Germline V gene data show CDR1 as MDHEN and CDR2 as SYDVKM. This CDR3 is built from 15 residues. Here the CDR3 DNA reads TGTGCCAGCAGTTCCCCCCGGACAGGGCAAGAGACCCAGTACTTC. Its protein product is CASSSPRTGQETQYF.